The rows below give T cell receptor beta chains drawn from one sample of a study of OX40 agonist ivuxolimab in advanced cancers. Method: immunoSEQ multiplex PCR; TCRdb's copy keeps in-frame clones and lacks some. The sample has more than 12,000 clones; approximately 95% are singletons. Specimen: CD4+ or CD8+ T cells sorted from blood, collected in a trial of the OX40 agonist ivuxolimab. The receptors stem from an adult with an advanced solid tumor such as melanoma, head and neck, liver or kidney cancer. Both conserved end residues are part of each CDR3. Fields, in order: CDR3 DNA, CDR3 protein, V gene, J gene, CDR3 length, clone size, D gene. The D gene is left open where the match is weak. For some rows the clone size is stated as once, few or many, or as a class when expanded; others skip it.

CDR3nt: TGTGCCTGGGCCAGGGGAAGCGGGGAGCTGTTTTTT
CDR3aa: CAWARGSGELFF
v_gene: TRBV30
j_gene: TRBJ2-2
len: 12
abundance: -
d_gene: -

CDR3nt: TGTGCCAGCAGTTACCAGAGGAACACTGAAGCTTTCTTT
CDR3aa: CASSYQRNTEAFF
v_gene: TRBV6-6
j_gene: TRBJ1-1
len: 13
abundance: -
d_gene: -

CDR3nt: TGTGCCAGCAGCTCCCCAGGGGTGTTGTCCGGGGAGCTGTTTTTT
CDR3aa: CASSSPGVLSGELFF
v_gene: TRBV7-8
j_gene: TRBJ2-2
len: 15
abundance: once
d_gene: -

CDR3nt: TGTGCCAGCAGCCTACTAGCGGGGGGACAAGAGACCCAGTACTTC
CDR3aa: CASSLLAGGQETQYF
v_gene: TRBV4-2
j_gene: TRBJ2-5
len: 15
abundance: -
d_gene: TRBD2

CDR3nt: TGTGCCAGCAGCTTAGTCAGTTCGGGCCCAGGGGAGACCCAGTACTTC
CDR3aa: CASSLVSSGPGETQYF
v_gene: TRBV7-9
j_gene: TRBJ2-5
len: 16
abundance: -
d_gene: -

CDR3nt: TGTGCCAGCAGTGAATTTGGAATCACAGGAGAGACCCAGTACTTC
CDR3aa: CASSEFGITGETQYF
v_gene: TRBV25-1
j_gene: TRBJ2-5
len: 15
abundance: -
d_gene: -

CDR3nt: TGCAGCGTGGGGACAGGGCTCTATGGCTACACCTTC
CDR3aa: CSVGTGLYGYTF
v_gene: TRBV29-1
j_gene: TRBJ1-2
len: 12
abundance: -
d_gene: TRBD1

CDR3nt: TGTGCCAGCAGTCCATGGGGCAGGGACTCCTACGAGCAGTACTTC
CDR3aa: CASSPWGRDSYEQYF
v_gene: TRBV27
j_gene: TRBJ2-7
len: 15
abundance: -
d_gene: -

CDR3nt: TGTGCCAGCAGTGAAGGTGGGGCCCTCGGCTCCTACAATGAGCAGTTCTTC
CDR3aa: CASSEGGALGSYNEQFF
v_gene: TRBV2
j_gene: TRBJ2-1
len: 17
abundance: -
d_gene: -

CDR3nt: TGTGCCAGCAGCTTGGGGACAGCGGAGGCCGAGCAGTACTTC
CDR3aa: CASSLGTAEAEQYF
v_gene: TRBV27
j_gene: TRBJ2-7
len: 14
abundance: -
d_gene: TRBD1

CDR3nt: TGTGCCAGCAGCGTAGGGATGGGAGGCACTGAAGCTTTCTTT
CDR3aa: CASSVGMGGTEAFF
v_gene: TRBV9
j_gene: TRBJ1-1
len: 14
abundance: -
d_gene: -

CDR3nt: TGTGCCAGCAGCCTGGGGGGGGGCAATGAGCAGTTCTTC
CDR3aa: CASSLGGGNEQFF
v_gene: TRBV27
j_gene: TRBJ2-1
len: 13
abundance: few
d_gene: TRBD2

CDR3nt: TGTGCCAGTAGTTCCTACAGCCCCCGGCCCACCGGGGAGCTGTTTTTT
CDR3aa: CASSSYSPRPTGELFF
v_gene: TRBV19
j_gene: TRBJ2-2
len: 16
abundance: -
d_gene: -

CDR3nt: TGTGCCAGCAGTCAGGACCCTTCTATTCTCTCTGAAGCTTTCTTT
CDR3aa: CASSQDPSILSEAFF
v_gene: TRBV27
j_gene: TRBJ1-1
len: 15
abundance: -
d_gene: -

CDR3nt: TGTGCCAGCAGCTCTCGGACTAGCGGGCCGAACACCGGGGAGCTGTTTTTT
CDR3aa: CASSSRTSGPNTGELFF
v_gene: TRBV9
j_gene: TRBJ2-2
len: 17
abundance: -
d_gene: TRBD2

CDR3nt: TGTGCCAGCAGCCTCTCGACTAGCGGGAGTTTTAATGAGCAGTTCTTC
CDR3aa: CASSLSTSGSFNEQFF
v_gene: TRBV5-5
j_gene: TRBJ2-1
len: 16
abundance: -
d_gene: TRBD2

CDR3nt: TGTGCCAGCAGTGTCCAGGGGACAATAGCCCTCTACGAGCAGTACTTC
CDR3aa: CASSVQGTIALYEQYF
v_gene: TRBV6-6
j_gene: TRBJ2-7
len: 16
abundance: -
d_gene: -

CDR3nt: TGTGCCAGCAGCGTACCGGGACTAGCGGGGACAGATACGCAGTATTTT
CDR3aa: CASSVPGLAGTDTQYF
v_gene: TRBV5-6
j_gene: TRBJ2-3
len: 16
abundance: -
d_gene: TRBD2

CDR3nt: TGTGCCAGCAGCCCCCGTGGGGAGATAAATGAGCAGTTCTTC
CDR3aa: CASSPRGEINEQFF
v_gene: TRBV9
j_gene: TRBJ2-1
len: 14
abundance: -
d_gene: -

CDR3nt: TGTGCCAGCAGTTTACCCACCTGGGGGGACGACGAGCAGTACTTC
CDR3aa: CASSLPTWGDDEQYF
v_gene: TRBV28
j_gene: TRBJ2-7
len: 15
abundance: -
d_gene: -

CDR3nt: TGTGCCAGCATCGGGTCGGGGACGGGAAGTTTCATTCCCTACGAGCAGTACTTC
CDR3aa: CASIGSGTGSFIPYEQYF
v_gene: TRBV28
j_gene: TRBJ2-7
len: 18
abundance: once
d_gene: -

CDR3nt: TGTGCCAGCAGCAAAGGGCAGGGCTCGAACTACGAGCAGTACTTC
CDR3aa: CASSKGQGSNYEQYF
v_gene: TRBV21-1
j_gene: TRBJ2-7
len: 15
abundance: -
d_gene: -

CDR3nt: TGTGCCAGCAGTGGTCTGGATAGGCTAAGTCGGTATGGCTACACCTTC
CDR3aa: CASSGLDRLSRYGYTF
v_gene: TRBV6-1
j_gene: TRBJ1-2
len: 16
abundance: -
d_gene: -

CDR3nt: TGTGCCAGCAGTTTAGGCGCCGGGACAGGGATTCCAACTAATGAAAAACTGTTTTTT
CDR3aa: CASSLGAGTGIPTNEKLFF
v_gene: TRBV28
j_gene: TRBJ1-4
len: 19
abundance: -
d_gene: TRBD1

CDR3nt: TGTGCCAGTAGTAGGACTAGCGGGAGTAACAATGAGCAGTTCTTC
CDR3aa: CASSRTSGSNNEQFF
v_gene: TRBV19
j_gene: TRBJ2-1
len: 15
abundance: -
d_gene: TRBD2

CDR3nt: TGTGCCAGCAGTGAAGCGCGGATAGCGCCCTACAATGAGCAGTTCTTC
CDR3aa: CASSEARIAPYNEQFF
v_gene: TRBV6-1
j_gene: TRBJ2-1
len: 16
abundance: -
d_gene: -

CDR3nt: TGTGCCAGCAGTGACAACACAGATACGCAGTATTTT
CDR3aa: CASSDNTDTQYF
v_gene: TRBV2
j_gene: TRBJ2-3
len: 12
abundance: -
d_gene: -

CDR3nt: TGTGCCAGTAGTATAGAGGTGGGAGTGAACACCGGGGAGCTGTTTTTT
CDR3aa: CASSIEVGVNTGELFF
v_gene: TRBV19
j_gene: TRBJ2-2
len: 16
abundance: -
d_gene: -

CDR3nt: TGTGCCAGCAGCATGGGACAGTATAATTCACCCCTCCACTTT
CDR3aa: CASSMGQYNSPLHF
v_gene: TRBV7-6
j_gene: TRBJ1-6
len: 14
abundance: -
d_gene: TRBD1